This T cell receptor (beta chain) came from a study of post-analysis software for immune sequencing data. Whole-study context: Progressive-relapsing, secondary progressive and relapsing-remitting multiple sclerosis were among the disease courses included. Study-wide results and limits: In multiple sclerosis, normalized Chao1 diversity was significantly below that of controls. Samples prepared in the same batch strongly co-clustered by F measure.

Worth noting for this clonotype: Its matching antigen is unknown.

cDNA libraries for TCR beta contained unique molecular identifiers. There were 1 to 10 million T cells, and about half a million cDNA molecules came from them. From the PCR reads, TCRdb called clonotypes with MiXCR, one entry per CDR3 protein. The table shows fewer than 600,000 distinct CDR3 sequences, with around 40% occurring only once. This sequence was found in a girl aged 5-17 years with multiple sclerosis. Sequencing input: blood.

CDR3 DNA sequence: TGCAGTGCAAAGGCCAGGGGCCTAGCGGGATTACTAACCTACAATGAGCAGTTCTTC. Translating gives CSAKARGLAGLLTYNEQFF. The chain uses TRBV20-1 and TRBJ2-1; TRBD2 matches 9 bases. This CDR3 is 19 amino acids long. Germline lookup yields CDR1 DFQATT and CDR2 SNEGSKA (reference sequence). V trimming: 6 bases; J trimming: 2 bases; junction bases outside the gene matches: 20.